Reported below is one T cell receptor (beta chain). The sample belongs to a study of brain T cells in children with intractable seizures. The CDR3 spans 15 residues. Germline assignment: CDR1 MNHEY and CDR2 SVGAGI. Trimming took 6 bases from V and 4 from J; bases not matched to a gene: 8. As to time point: blood from clinic visit 5 months post-surgery; TSC patient then seizure free. At least one anti-epileptic drug was given before surgery. Some clones are missing from TCRdb's copy, which holds only in-frame ones; the method was immunoSEQ multiplex PCR. The profile shows 340,000 or so clones, nearly 95% of them singletons.

The clonotype was recovered from a boy younger than two with tuberous sclerosis and intractable seizures. This specimen consisted of peripheral blood, obtained around 5 months after surgery. The gene calls are TRBV6-5 and TRBJ1-2; 10 bases align to TRBD1. The DNA for the CDR3 is TGTGCCAGCAGGCGGGACAGGGGACAGGCCTATGGCTACACCTTC. Translating gives CASRRDRGQAYGYTF.